This TCR beta chain originates from a study of blood T cell repertoires in COVID-19. Sequencing was performed with immunoSEQ multiplex PCR; in TCRdb, only in-frame clones are kept and a portion is missing. The table includes roughly 150,000 clones, over 75% detected once. The V end lost 1 base, the J end lost 1 base, and 5 bases lay between the germline ends. Germline V gives CDR1 SGHRS, CDR2 YFSETQ. The CDR3 contains 13 residues. The genes are TRBV5-1 and TRBJ1-1; D uncertain. What was sequenced was PBMCs or T cells enriched from blood (not recorded which). This clonotype originated in a man over 45 in a cohort exposed to, infected with or recovered from COVID-19 (not recorded which). The CDR3 protein is CASSLSRNTEAFF. DNA for the CDR3: TGCGCCAGCAGCTTGTCCCGGAACACTGAAGCTTTCTTT.